This T cell receptor (beta chain) is drawn from a study of blood T cell repertoires in COVID-19. Study overall: From T cells, B-cell-depleted T cells, or PBMCs came the material, which was cDNA or gDNA.

The sample holds a few counts of this clone. V lost 1 base, J lost 1 base, and 3 bases stayed unmatched. The CDR3 spans 15 residues. The germline gives CDR1 SGHTA, CDR2 FQGNSA. The table came from immunoSEQ multiplex PCR; TCRdb's copy has only in-frame clones and leaves some out. The table shows about 330,000 clones, with roughly 86% occurring only once. The receptor comes from a woman between 45 and 60 years old with acute or convalescent COVID-19. The specimen was peripheral blood. The gene calls are TRBV7-2 and TRBJ1-1; 7 bases map to TRBD1. The CDR3 sequence: CASSLVGTENTEAFF. In DNA, the CDR3 is TGTGCCAGCAGCTTAGTAGGGACAGAGAACACTGAAGCTTTCTTT.